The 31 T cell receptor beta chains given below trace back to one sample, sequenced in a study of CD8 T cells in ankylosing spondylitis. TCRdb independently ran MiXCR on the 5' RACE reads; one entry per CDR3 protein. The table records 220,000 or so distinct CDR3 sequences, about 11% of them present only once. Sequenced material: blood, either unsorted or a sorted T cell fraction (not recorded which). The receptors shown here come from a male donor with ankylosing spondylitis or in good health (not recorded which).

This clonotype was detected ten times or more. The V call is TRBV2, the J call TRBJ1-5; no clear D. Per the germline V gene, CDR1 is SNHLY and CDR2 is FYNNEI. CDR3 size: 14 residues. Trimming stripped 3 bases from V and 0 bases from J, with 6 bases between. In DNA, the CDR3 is TGTGCCAGCAGTGAGTGGAATAGCAATCAGCCCCAGCATTTT. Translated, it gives CASSEWNSNQPQHF. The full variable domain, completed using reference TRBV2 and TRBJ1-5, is EPEVTQTPSHQVTQMGQEVILRCVPISNHLYFYWYRQILGQKVEFLVSFYNNEISEKSEIFDDQFSVERPDGSNFTLKIRSTKLEDSAMYFCASSEWNSNQPQHFGDGTRLSIL.

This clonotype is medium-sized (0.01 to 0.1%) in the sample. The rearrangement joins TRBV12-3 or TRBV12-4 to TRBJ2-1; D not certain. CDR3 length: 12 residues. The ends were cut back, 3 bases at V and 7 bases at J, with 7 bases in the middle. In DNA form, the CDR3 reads TGTGCCAGCAGTTTGGGTCGGAATGAGCAGTTCTTC. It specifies CASSLGRNEQFF.

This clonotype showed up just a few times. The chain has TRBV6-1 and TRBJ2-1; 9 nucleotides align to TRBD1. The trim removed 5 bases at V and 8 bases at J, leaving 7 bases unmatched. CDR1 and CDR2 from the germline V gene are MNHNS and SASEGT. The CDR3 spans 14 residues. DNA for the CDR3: TGTGCCAGCAGTCTTGACAGGGACAGGGATGAGCAGTTCTTC. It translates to CASSLDRDRDEQFF.

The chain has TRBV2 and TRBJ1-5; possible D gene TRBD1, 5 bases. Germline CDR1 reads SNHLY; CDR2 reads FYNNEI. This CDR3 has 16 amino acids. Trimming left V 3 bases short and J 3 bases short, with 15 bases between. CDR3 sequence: CASSDIGDRSNQPQHF. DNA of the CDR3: TGTGCCAGCAGTGATATAGGGGACCGCTCCAATCAGCCCCAGCATTTT.

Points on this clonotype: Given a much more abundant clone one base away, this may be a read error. Here the CDR3 DNA reads TGTGCCAGCAGCCCCTTTTACGCAGATACGCAGTATTTT. Its translation: CASSPFYADTQYF. J is TRBJ2-3 and V is TRBV11-1; D is unclear. Per germline, CDR1 SGHAT and CDR2 FQDESV (reference sequence). CDR3 length equals 13 residues. V was trimmed by 5 bases and J by 4 bases, leaving 10 bases between them.

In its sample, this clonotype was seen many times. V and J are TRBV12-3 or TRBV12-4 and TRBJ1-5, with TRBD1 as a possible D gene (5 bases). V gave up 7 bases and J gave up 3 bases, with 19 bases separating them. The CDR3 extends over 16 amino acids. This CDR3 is CASTYYPTVDNQPQHF. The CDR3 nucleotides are TGTGCCAGCACCTACTATCCGACAGTAGACAATCAGCCCCAGCATTTT.

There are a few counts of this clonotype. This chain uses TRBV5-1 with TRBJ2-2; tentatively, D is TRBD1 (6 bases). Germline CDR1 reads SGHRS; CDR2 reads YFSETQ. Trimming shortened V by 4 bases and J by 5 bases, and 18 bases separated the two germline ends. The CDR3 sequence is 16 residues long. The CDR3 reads CASSQQGPTGTGELFF. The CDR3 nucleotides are TGCGCCAGCAGCCAGCAGGGACCTACAGGGACCGGGGAGCTGTTTTTT. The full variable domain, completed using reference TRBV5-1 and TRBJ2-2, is KAGVTQTPRYLIKTRGQQVTLSCSPISGHRSVSWYQQTPGQGLQFLFEYFSETQRNKGNFPGRFSGRQFSNSRSEMNVSTLELGDSALYLCASSQQGPTGTGELFFGEGSRLTVL.

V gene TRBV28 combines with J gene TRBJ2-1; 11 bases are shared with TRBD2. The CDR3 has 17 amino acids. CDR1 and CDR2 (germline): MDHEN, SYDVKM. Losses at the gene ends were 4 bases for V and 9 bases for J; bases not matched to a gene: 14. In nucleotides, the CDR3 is TGTGCCAGCAGTTCTCCGTTGGTAGCGGGGGGGCAGGGTGAGCAGTTCTTC. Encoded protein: CASSSPLVAGGQGEQFF.

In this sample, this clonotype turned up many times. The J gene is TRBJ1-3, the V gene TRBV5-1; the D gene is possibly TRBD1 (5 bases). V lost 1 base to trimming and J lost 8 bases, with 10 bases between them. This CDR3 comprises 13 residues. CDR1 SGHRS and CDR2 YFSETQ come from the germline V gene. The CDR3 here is CASSLWGLDTIYF. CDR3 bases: TGCGCCAGCAGCTTGTGGGGACTTGACACCATATATTTT.

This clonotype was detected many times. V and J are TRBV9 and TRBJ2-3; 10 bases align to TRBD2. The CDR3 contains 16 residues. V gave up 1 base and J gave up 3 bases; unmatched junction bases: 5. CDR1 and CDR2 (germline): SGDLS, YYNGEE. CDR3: CASSVRGLATTDTQYF. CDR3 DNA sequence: TGTGCCAGCAGCGTACGGGGACTAGCGACAACAGATACGCAGTATTTT.

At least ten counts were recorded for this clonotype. Written as DNA, the CDR3 is TGCAGTGCTAGGGGACAGGGAACTCAAGAGACCCAGTACTTC. Protein product: CSARGQGTQETQYF. The gene calls are TRBV20-1 and TRBJ2-5; 9 nucleotides line up with TRBD1. Germline assignment: CDR1 DFQATT and CDR2 SNEGSKA (reference sequence). The length of the CDR3 is 14 residues. After removal of 3 bases from V and 2 bases from J, the junction contained 4 bases not matched to a gene.

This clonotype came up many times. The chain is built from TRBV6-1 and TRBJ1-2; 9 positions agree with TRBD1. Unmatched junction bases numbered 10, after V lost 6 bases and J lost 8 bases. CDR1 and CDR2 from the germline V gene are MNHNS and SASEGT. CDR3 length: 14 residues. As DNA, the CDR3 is TGTGCCAGCAGGGATGGACAGGGGACCTTAGGCTACACCTTC. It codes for CASRDGQGTLGYTF.

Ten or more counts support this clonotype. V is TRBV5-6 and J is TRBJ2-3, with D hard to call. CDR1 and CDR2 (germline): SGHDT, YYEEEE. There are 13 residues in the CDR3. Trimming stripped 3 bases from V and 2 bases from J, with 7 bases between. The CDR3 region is CASSSSPTDTQYF. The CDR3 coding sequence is TGTGCCAGCAGCTCTTCCCCCACAGATACGCAGTATTTT. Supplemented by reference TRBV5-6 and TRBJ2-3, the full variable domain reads DAGVTQSPTHLIKTRGQQVTLRCSPKSGHDTVSWYQQALGQGPQFIFQYYEEEERQRGNFPDRFSGHQFPNYSSELNVNALLLGDSALYLCASSSSPTDTQYFGPGTRLTVL.

The CDR3 region is CASSLAHNQPQHF. The CDR3 DNA sequence: TGTGCCAGCAGCTTAGCGCACAATCAGCCCCAGCATTTT. The V gene is TRBV7-2, the J gene TRBJ1-5; D call uncertain. V gave up 0 bases and J gave up 3 bases, with 3 bases separating them. The CDR3 sequence is 13 residues long. Germline lookup yields CDR1 SGHTA and CDR2 FQGNSA.

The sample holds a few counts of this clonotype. The CDR3 bases are TGTGCCTGGAGGCTGGACAGGGGAGAGACCCAGTACTTC. Amino acids: CAWRLDRGETQYF. The chain joins TRBV30 to TRBJ2-5; TRBD1 matches at 9 bases. Germline values: CDR1 GTSNPN, CDR2 SVGIG (reference sequence). V dropped 3 bases and J dropped 4; count of bases not matched to a gene: 3. The CDR3 sequence is 13 residues long.

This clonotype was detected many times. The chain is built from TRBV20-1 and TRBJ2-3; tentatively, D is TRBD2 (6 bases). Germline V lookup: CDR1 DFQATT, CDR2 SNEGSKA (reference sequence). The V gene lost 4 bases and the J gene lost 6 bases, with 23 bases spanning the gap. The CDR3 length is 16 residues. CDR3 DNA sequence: TGCAGTGCTATAAGCCTCGGGACTCAACGGACGGATACGCAGTATTTT. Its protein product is CSAISLGTQRTDTQYF.

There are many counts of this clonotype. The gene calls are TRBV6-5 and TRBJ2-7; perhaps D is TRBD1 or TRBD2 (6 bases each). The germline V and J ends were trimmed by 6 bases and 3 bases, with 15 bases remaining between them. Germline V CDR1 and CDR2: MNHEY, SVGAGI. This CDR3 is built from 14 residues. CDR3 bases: TGTGCCAGCAGCTTAGGGGGGTCGGGCTACGAGCAGTACTTC. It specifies CASSLGGSGYEQYF.

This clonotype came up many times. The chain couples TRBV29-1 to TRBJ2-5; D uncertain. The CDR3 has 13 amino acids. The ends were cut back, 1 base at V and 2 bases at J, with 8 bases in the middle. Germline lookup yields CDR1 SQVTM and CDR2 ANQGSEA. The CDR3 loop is CSVEVGPQETQYF. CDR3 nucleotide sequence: TGCAGCGTTGAAGTCGGACCACAAGAGACCCAGTACTTC.

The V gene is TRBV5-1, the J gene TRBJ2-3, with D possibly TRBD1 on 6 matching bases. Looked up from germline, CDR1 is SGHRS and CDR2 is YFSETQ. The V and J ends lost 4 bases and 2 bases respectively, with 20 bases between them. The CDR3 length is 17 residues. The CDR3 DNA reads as TGCGCCAGCAGCCAAGTAACAGGGACCCGCGACACAGATACGCAGTATTTT. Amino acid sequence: CASSQVTGTRDTDTQYF.

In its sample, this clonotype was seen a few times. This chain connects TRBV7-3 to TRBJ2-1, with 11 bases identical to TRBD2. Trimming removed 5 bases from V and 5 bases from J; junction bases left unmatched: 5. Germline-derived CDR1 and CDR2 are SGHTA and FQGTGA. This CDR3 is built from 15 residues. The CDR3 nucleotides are TGTGCCAGCAGCCTTAGCGGGGGGGCCAACAATGAGCAGTTCTTC. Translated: CASSLSGGANNEQFF.

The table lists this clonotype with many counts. The CDR3 here is CASSLMGRVLDEQFF. The CDR3 DNA sequence: TGTGCCAGCAGCTTAATGGGGAGAGTCTTGGATGAGCAGTTCTTC. The chain links TRBV7-3 to TRBJ2-1, with a tentative D call TRBD2 (5 bases). V was shortened by 1 base and J by 8 bases, with 15 bases between the two germline ends. CDR3 size: 15 residues. Germline V CDR1 and CDR2: SGHTA, FQGTGA.

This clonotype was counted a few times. This CDR3 reads CASPPLQGNEQYF. The CDR3 DNA follows: TGTGCCAGCCCCCCCTTACAGGGAAACGAGCAGTACTTC. The genes are TRBV6-1 and TRBJ2-7, with a tentative D call TRBD1 (6 bases). CDR1 is MNHNS and CDR2 is SASEGT in the germline V gene. The CDR3 loop spans 13 amino acids. Trimming cost V 8 bases and J 5 bases, with 16 bases left between them.

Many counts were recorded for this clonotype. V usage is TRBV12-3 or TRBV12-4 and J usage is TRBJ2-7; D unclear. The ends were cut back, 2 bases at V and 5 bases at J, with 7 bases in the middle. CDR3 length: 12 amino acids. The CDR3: CASSLNGHEQYF. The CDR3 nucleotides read TGTGCCAGCAGTTTAAACGGCCACGAGCAGTACTTC.

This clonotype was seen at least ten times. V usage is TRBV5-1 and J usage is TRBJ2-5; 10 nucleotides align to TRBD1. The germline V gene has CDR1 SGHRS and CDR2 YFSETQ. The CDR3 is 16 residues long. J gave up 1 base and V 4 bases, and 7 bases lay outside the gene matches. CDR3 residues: CASSKLRQGAQETQYF. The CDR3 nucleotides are TGCGCCAGCAGCAAACTAAGACAGGGGGCCCAAGAGACCCAGTACTTC.

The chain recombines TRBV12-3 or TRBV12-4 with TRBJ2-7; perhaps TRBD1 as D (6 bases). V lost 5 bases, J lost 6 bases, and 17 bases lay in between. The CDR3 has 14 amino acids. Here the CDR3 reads CASSLSDSLREQYF. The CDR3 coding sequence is TGTGCCAGCAGTCTATCGGACAGCCTTCGCGAGCAGTACTTC.

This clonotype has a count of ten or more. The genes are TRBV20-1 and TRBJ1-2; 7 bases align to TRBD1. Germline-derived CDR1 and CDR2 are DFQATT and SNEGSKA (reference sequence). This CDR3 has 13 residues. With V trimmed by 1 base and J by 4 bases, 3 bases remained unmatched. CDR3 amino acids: CSARGRQGYGYTF. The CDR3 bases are TGCAGTGCTAGAGGCCGACAGGGCTATGGCTACACCTTC.

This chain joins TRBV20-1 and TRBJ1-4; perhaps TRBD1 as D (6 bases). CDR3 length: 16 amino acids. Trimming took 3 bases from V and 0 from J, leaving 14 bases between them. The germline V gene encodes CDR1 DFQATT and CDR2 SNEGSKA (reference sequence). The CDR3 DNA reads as TGCAGTGCTAGCCCCCGACAGGTTGCAACTAATGAAAAACTGTTTTTT. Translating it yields CSASPRQVATNEKLFF.

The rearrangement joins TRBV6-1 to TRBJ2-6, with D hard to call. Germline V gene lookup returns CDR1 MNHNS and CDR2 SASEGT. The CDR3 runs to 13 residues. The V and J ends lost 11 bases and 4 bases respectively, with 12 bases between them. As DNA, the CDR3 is TGTGCCTCACTGCTTTGGGGGGCCAACGTCCTGACTTTC. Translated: CASLLWGANVLTF.

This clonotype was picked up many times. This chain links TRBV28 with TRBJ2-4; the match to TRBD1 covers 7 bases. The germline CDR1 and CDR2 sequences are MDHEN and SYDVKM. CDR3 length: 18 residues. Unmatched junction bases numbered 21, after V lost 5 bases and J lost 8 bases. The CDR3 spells CASSAHLEGAGYSDIQYF. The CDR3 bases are TGTGCCAGCAGTGCCCACCTCGAGGGGGCGGGCTATAGTGACATTCAGTACTTC. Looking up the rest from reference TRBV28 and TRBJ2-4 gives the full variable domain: DVKVTQSSRYLVKRTGEKVFLECVQDMDHENMFWYRQDPGLGLRLIYFSYDVKMKEKGDIPEGYSVSREKKERFSLILESASTNQTSMYLCASSAHLEGAGYSDIQYFGAGTRLSVL.

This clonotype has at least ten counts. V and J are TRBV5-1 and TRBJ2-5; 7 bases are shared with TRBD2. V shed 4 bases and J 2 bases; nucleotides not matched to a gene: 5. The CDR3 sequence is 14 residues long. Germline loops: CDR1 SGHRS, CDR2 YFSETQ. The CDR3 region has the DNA TGCGCCAGCAGCACCCGGGGGGTTCAAGAGACCCAGTACTTC. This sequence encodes CASSTRGVQETQYF.

CDR3 nucleotide sequence: TGTGCCAGCAGCTCCGGACAGGGGGCCGACTATGGCTACACCTTC. This gives the protein CASSSGQGADYGYTF. This rearrangement joins TRBV5-5 to TRBJ1-2; 11 nucleotides match TRBD1. This CDR3 region has 15 residues. Germline V CDR1 and CDR2: SGHKS, YYEKEE (reference sequence). Trimming took 3 bases from V and 3 from J; bases not matched to a gene: 4.